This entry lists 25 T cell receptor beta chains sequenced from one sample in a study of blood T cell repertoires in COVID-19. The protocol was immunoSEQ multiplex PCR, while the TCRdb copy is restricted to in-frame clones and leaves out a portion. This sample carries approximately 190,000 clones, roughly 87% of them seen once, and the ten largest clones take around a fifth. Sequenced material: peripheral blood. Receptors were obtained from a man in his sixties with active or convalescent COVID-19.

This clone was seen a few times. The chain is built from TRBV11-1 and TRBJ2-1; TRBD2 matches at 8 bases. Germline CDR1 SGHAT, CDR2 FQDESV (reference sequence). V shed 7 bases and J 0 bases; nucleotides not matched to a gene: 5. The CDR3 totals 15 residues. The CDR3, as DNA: TGTGCCAGCACACCGGGGGGGCTCTCCTACAATGAGCAGTTCTTC. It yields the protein CASTPGGLSYNEQFF.

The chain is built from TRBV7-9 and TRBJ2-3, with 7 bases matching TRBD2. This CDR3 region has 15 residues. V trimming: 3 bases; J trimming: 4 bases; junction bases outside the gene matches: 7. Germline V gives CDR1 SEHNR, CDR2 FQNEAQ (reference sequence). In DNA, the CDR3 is TGTGCCAGCAGCTTTGGTGGGGGGGAGGCAGATACGCAGTATTTT. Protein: CASSFGGGEADTQYF.

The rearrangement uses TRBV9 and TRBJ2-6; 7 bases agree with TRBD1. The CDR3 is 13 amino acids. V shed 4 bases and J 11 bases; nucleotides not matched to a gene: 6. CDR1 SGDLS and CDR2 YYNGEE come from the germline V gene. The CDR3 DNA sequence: TGTGCCAGCAGCCCTGGACAGGTAGACGTCCTGACTTTC. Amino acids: CASSPGQVDVLTF.

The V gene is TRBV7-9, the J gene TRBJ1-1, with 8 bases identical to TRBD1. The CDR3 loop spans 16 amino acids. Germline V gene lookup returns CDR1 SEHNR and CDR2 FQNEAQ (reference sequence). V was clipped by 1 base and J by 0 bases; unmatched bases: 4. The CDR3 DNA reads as TGTGCCAGCAGCTTAGGGACAGGGCGGATGAACACTGAAGCTTTCTTT. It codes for CASSLGTGRMNTEAFF.

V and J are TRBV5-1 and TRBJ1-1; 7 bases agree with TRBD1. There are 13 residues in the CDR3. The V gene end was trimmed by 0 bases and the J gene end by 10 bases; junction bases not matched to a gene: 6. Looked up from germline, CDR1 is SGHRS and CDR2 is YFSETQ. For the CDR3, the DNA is TGCGCCAGCAGCTTGGGACAGGGTCAGACAGCTTTCTTT. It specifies CASSLGQGQTAFF.

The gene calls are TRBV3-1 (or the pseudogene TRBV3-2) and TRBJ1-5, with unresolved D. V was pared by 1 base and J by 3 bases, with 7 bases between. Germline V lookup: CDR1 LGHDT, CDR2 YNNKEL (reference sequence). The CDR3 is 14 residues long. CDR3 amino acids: CASSQGQFNQPQHF. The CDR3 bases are TGTGCCAGCAGCCAAGGGCAGTTCAATCAGCCCCAGCATTTT.

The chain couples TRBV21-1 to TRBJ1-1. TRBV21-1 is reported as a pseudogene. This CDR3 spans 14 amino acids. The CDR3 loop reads CASSKVRGNTEAFF. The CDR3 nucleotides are TGTGCCAGCAGCAAAGTGCGGGGGAACACTGAAGCTTTCTTT.

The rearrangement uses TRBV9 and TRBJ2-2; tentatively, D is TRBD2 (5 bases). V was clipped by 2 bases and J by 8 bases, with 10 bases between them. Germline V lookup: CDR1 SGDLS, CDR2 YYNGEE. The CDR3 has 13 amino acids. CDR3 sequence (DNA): TGTGCCAGCAGCGTGACCACTAGGGGGGAGCTGTTTTTT. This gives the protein CASSVTTRGELFF.

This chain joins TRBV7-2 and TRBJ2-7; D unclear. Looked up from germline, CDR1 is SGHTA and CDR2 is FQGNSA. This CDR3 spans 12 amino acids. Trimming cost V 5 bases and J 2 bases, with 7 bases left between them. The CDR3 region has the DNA TGTGCCAGCAGCCGCGTTGCCTACGAGCAGTACTTC. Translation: CASSRVAYEQYF.

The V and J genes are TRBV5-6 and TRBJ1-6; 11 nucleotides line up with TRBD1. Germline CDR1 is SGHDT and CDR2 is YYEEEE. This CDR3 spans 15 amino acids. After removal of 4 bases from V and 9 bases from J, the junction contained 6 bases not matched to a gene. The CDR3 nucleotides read TGTGCCAGCAGCCATACCGGGACAGGGGGTTCACCCCTCCACTTT. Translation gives CASSHTGTGGSPLHF.

The CDR3 loop reads CATSRVRQGMIREKLFF. Here the CDR3 DNA reads TGTGCCACCAGCAGAGTGAGGCAGGGAATGATTCGTGAAAAACTGTTTTTT. The rearrangement uses TRBV15 and TRBJ1-4, with TRBD1 as a possible D gene (5 bases). Germline CDR1 reads LNHNV; CDR2 reads YYDKDF (reference sequence). The CDR3 loop spans 17 amino acids. The germline V and J ends were trimmed by 1 base and 7 bases, with 19 bases remaining between them.

Written as DNA, the CDR3 is TGTGCCAGCAGCCCCGCCCCTAGCGGGGTTGGCGGGGAGCTGTTTTTT. This gives the protein CASSPAPSGVGGELFF. The chain combines TRBV9 with TRBJ2-2, with 9 nucleotides matching TRBD2. The V gene end was trimmed by 4 bases and the J gene end by 7 bases; junction bases not matched to a gene: 11. The CDR3 has 16 amino acids. The germline V gene encodes CDR1 SGDLS and CDR2 YYNGEE.

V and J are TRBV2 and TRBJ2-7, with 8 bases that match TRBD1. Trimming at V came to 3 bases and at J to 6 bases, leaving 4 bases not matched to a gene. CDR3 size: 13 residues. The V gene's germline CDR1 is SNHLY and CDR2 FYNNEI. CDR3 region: CASSDAGGAEQYF. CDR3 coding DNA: TGTGCCAGCAGTGATGCAGGGGGCGCCGAGCAGTACTTC.

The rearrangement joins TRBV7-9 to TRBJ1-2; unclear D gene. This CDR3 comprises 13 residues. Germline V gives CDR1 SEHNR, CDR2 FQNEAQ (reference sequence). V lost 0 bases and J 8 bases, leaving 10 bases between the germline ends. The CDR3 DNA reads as TGTGCCAGCAGCTTAGCATTTTTGGAGGGCTACACCTTC. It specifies CASSLAFLEGYTF.

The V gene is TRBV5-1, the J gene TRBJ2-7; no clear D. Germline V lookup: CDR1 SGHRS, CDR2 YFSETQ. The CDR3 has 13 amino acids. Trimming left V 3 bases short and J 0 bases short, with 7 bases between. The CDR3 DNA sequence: TGCGCCAGCAGCTACGGAGACTCCTACGAGCAGTACTTC. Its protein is CASSYGDSYEQYF.

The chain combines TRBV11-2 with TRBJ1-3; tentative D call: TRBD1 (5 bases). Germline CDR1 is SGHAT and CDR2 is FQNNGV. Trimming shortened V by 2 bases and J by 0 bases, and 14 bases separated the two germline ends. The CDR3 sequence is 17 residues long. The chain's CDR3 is CASSLIYGGSSGNTIYF. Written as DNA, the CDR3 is TGTGCCAGCAGCTTAATTTATGGGGGGAGCTCTGGAAACACCATATATTTT. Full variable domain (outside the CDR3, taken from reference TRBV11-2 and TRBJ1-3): EAGVAQSPRYKIIEKRQSVAFWCNPISGHATLYWYQQILGQGPKLLIQFQNNGVVDDSQLPKDRFSAERLKGVDSTLKIQPAKLEDSAVYLCASSLIYGGSSGNTIYFGEGSWLTVV.

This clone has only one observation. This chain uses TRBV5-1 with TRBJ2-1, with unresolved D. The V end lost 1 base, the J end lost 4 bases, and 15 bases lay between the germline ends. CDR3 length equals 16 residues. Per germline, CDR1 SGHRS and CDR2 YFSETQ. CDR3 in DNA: TGCGCCAGCAGCTTGTCCCCCTCGGCAGGTTACAATGAGCAGTTCTTC. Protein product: CASSLSPSAGYNEQFF. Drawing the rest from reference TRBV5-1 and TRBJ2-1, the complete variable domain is KAGVTQTPRYLIKTRGQQVTLSCSPISGHRSVSWYQQTPGQGLQFLFEYFSETQRNKGNFPGRFSGRQFSNSRSEMNVSTLELGDSALYLCASSLSPSAGYNEQFFGPGTRLTVL.

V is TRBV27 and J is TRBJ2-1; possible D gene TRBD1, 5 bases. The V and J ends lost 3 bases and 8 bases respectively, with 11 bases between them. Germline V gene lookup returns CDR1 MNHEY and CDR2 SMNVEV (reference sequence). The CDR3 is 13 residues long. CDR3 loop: CASSFLSGYEQFF. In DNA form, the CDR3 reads TGTGCCAGCAGTTTCCTTTCAGGGTATGAGCAGTTCTTC.

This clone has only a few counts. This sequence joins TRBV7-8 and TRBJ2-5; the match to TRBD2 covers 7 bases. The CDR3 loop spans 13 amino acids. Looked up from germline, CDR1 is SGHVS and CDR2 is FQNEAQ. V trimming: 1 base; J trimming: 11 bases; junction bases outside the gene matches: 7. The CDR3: CASSLELANKQYF. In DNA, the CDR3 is TGTGCCAGCAGCTTAGAACTAGCGAACAAGCAGTACTTC.

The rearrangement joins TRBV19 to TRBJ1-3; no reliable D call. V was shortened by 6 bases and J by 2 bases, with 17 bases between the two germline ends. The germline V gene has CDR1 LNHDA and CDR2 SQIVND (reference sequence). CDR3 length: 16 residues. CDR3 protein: CASRRIEGSAGNTIYF. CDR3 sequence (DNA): TGTGCCAGTAGAAGGATAGAAGGTAGCGCTGGAAACACCATATATTTT.

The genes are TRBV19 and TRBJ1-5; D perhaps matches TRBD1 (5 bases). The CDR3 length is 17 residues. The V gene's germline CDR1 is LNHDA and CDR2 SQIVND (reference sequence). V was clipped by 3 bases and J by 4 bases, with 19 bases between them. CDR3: CASSMGRVLLRNQPQHF. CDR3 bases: TGTGCCAGTAGTATGGGCAGGGTCCTTTTAAGGAATCAGCCCCAGCATTTT.

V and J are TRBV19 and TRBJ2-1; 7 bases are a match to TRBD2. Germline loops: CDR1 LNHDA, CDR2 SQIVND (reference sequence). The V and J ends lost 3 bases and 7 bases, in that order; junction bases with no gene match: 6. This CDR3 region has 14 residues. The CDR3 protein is CASSIRTSANEQFF. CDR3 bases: TGTGCCAGTAGTATTCGCACTAGCGCTAATGAGCAGTTCTTC. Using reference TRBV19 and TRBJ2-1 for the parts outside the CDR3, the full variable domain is DGGITQSPKYLFRKEGQNVTLSCEQNLNHDAMYWYRQDPGQGLRLIYYSQIVNDFQKGDIAEGYSVSREKKESFPLTVTSAQKNPTAFYLCASSIRTSANEQFFGPGTRLTVL.

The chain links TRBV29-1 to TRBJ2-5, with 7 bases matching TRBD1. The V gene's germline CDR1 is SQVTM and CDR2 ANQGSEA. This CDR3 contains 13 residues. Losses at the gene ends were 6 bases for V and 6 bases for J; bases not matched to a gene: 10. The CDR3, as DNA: TGCAGCGTCCGACAGGGACCCGGACAGACCCAGTACTTC. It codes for CSVRQGPGQTQYF.

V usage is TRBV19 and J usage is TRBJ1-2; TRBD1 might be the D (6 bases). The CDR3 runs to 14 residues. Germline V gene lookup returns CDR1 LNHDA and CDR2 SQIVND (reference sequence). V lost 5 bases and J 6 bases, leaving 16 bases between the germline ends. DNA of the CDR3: TGTGCCAGTAGTGGCGAACAGGGAAAGAATGGCTACACCTTC. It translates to CASSGEQGKNGYTF.

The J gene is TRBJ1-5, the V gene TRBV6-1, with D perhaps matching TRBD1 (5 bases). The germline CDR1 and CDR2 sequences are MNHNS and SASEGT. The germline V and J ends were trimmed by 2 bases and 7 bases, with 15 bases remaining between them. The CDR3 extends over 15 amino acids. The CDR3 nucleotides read TGTGCCAGCAGTGAAAATTTGGTGGGGGGGCAGCCCCAGCATTTT. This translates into CASSENLVGGQPQHF.